Below, 30 T cell receptor beta chains from the same sample are listed, as sequenced in a study of CD8+ T cells in alopecia areata. The authors extracted RNA and reverse transcribed it into cDNA as the sequencing template. Sequencing used immunoSEQ multiplex PCR; TCRdb keeps in-frame clones, though not all of them. Of 150,000 or so clones listed, roughly 50% were seen once; the top ten hold less than 8%. Sequenced input: CD4+ T cells sorted from blood. These receptors were obtained from a human donor with alopecia areata.

The CDR3 DNA reads TGTGCCAGCACCCAGGACGGAGGAGGGAACATTCAGTACTTC. Translation: CASTQDGGGNIQYF. This chain uses TRBV2 with TRBJ2-4; TRBD2 is a possible D gene (6 bases). V shed 7 bases and J shed 7 bases, with 17 bases lying between them. CDR1 and CDR2 from the germline V gene are SNHLY and FYNNEI. The CDR3 has 14 residues.

V gene TRBV20-1 combines with J gene TRBJ1-1, with a weak D call TRBD1 (5 bases). The CDR3 is 10 amino acids. CDR1 DFQATT and CDR2 SNEGSKA come from the germline V gene (reference sequence). This CDR3 reads CRTDGWGAFF. The CDR3 nucleotides are TGCAGAACCGACGGATGGGGGGCTTTCTTT.

This clone qualifies as medium-sized. This chain links TRBV7-2 with TRBJ2-7; D is unclear. CDR1 SGHTA and CDR2 FQGNSA come from the germline V gene. V shed 5 bases and J shed 2 bases, with 16 bases lying between them. CDR3 length: 15 amino acids. For the CDR3, the DNA is TGTGCCAGCAGCCCGCCGGCGGCCGCAGCCTACGAGCAGTACTTC. Translation: CASSPPAAAAYEQYF. The variable domain in full, with the rest retrieved from reference TRBV7-2 and TRBJ2-7, is GAGVSQSPSNKVTEKGKDVELRCDPISGHTALYWYRQSLGQGLEFLIYFQGNSAPDKSGLPSDRFSAERTGGSVSTLTIQRTQQEDSAVYLCASSPPAAAAYEQYFGPGTRLTVT.

This clone came up a few times. The J gene is TRBJ2-1, the V gene TRBV5-4; 7 bases align to TRBD1. There are 13 residues in the CDR3. Germline V CDR1 and CDR2: SGHNT, YYREEE (reference sequence). Germline trimming cut 4 bases from V and 10 bases from J; bases unmatched to any gene: 8. The CDR3 DNA sequence: TGTGCCAGCAGCAGAAAGGGGGCGGAAGAGCAGTTCTTC. Translated, it gives CASSRKGAEEQFF.

This rearrangement joins TRBV7-8 to TRBJ2-5; TRBD1 agrees at 7 bases. The CDR3 is 13 residues long. Germline V gives CDR1 SGHVS, CDR2 FQNEAQ. V lost 5 bases, J lost 7 bases, and 7 bases stayed unmatched. The CDR3 DNA reads as TGTGCCAGCAGCGATTACAGGGGCTCGACCCAGTACTTC. Translation: CASSDYRGSTQYF.

The chain joins TRBV7-9 to TRBJ2-7; 8 bases are shared with TRBD2. After removal of 2 bases from V and 2 bases from J, the junction contained 5 bases not matched to a gene. Germline values: CDR1 SEHNR, CDR2 FQNEAQ (reference sequence). The CDR3 has 15 residues. The CDR3 sequence is CASSLISGKPYEQYF. For the CDR3, the DNA is TGTGCCAGCAGCTTAATTAGCGGGAAACCCTACGAGCAGTACTTC.

As concerns this clone: One junction end disagrees with the germline gene, perhaps due to a read error. The chain is built from TRBV7-7 and TRBJ2-2, with 8 bases matching TRBD2. The CDR3 is 15 residues long. CDR1 SSHAT and CDR2 FNYEAQ come from the germline V gene (reference sequence). The CDR3 DNA sequence: TGTGCTAGCAGCCCAGCGGGAGTAGGGACCGGGGAGCTGTTTTTT. As protein: CASSPAGVGTGELFF.

In its sample, this clone was seen a few times. J is TRBJ1-2 and V is TRBV29-1, with 9 bases fitting TRBD1. There are 13 residues in the CDR3. The V and J ends lost 3 bases and 7 bases, in that order; junction bases with no gene match: 6. Germline-derived CDR1 and CDR2 are SQVTM and ANQGSEA. The CDR3 loop is CSVDWDREAGYTF. The CDR3 DNA reads TGCAGCGTTGATTGGGACAGGGAGGCTGGCTACACCTTC.

CDR3 sequence reads: CASSLQPNTEAFF. The CDR3 nucleotides are TGTGCCAGCTCACTTCAACCAAACACTGAAGCTTTCTTT. J is TRBJ1-1 and V is TRBV18, with D unclear. Trimming removed 4 bases from V and 2 bases from J, with 8 bases in between. From germline, CDR1 is KGHSH and CDR2 LQKENI. This CDR3 comprises 13 residues.

This chain uses TRBV5-1 with TRBJ1-1; weak D call: TRBD1 (5 bases). Trimming stripped 1 base from V and 4 bases from J, with 11 bases between. CDR1 SGHRS and CDR2 YFSETQ come from the germline V gene. This CDR3 comprises 14 residues. The CDR3 DNA reads as TGCGCCAGCAGCTTGTTCGGGGGGACCACTGAAGCTTTCTTT. Translating it yields CASSLFGGTTEAFF.

This clone was seen only a few times. The chain has TRBV6-5 and TRBJ2-2; 7 nucleotides agree with TRBD1. Germline-derived CDR1 and CDR2 are MNHEY and SVGAGI. The CDR3 loop spans 15 amino acids. With 5 bases clipped from V and 6 bases from J, the junction kept 9 bases outside the gene matches. The CDR3 DNA reads as TGTGCCAGCAGTCGAACCGACAGGGTGGCCGGGGAGCTGTTTTTT. Amino acid sequence: CASSRTDRVAGELFF.

This rearrangement joins TRBV29-1 to TRBJ1-5; D remains unclear. The CDR3 contains 15 residues. V lost 5 bases and J 4 bases, leaving 18 bases between the germline ends. Germline-derived CDR1 and CDR2 are SQVTM and ANQGSEA. This CDR3 is CSVSEGSTSNQPQHF. CDR3 nucleotides: TGCAGCGTTTCCGAGGGTTCTACATCAAATCAGCCCCAGCATTTT.

This clone came up a few times. V is TRBV28 and J is TRBJ2-7, with D maybe TRBD1 (6 bases). The CDR3 is 13 residues long. V was pared by 6 bases and J by 3 bases, with 12 bases between. Looked up from germline, CDR1 is MDHEN and CDR2 is SYDVKM. The CDR3 spells CASSPTGFYEQYF. CDR3 sequence (DNA): TGTGCCAGCAGCCCCACAGGGTTCTACGAGCAGTACTTC.

J is TRBJ2-6 and V is TRBV25-1; possibly TRBD2 for D (7 bases). V was pared by 8 bases and J by 1 base, with 15 bases between. Germline V gene data show CDR1 as MGHDK and CDR2 as SYGVNS. CDR3 size: 16 residues. The CDR3 DNA reads as TGTGCCAGCCGGGGGGCGGGGATATCTGGGGCCAACGTCCTGACTTTC. Protein: CASRGAGISGANVLTF.

This clone has only a few counts. The rearrangement joins TRBV2 to TRBJ2-6; D gene unclear. Germline V gives CDR1 SNHLY, CDR2 FYNNEI. The germline V and J ends were trimmed by 2 bases and 0 bases, with 14 bases remaining between them. The CDR3 loop spans 18 amino acids. CDR3 coding DNA: TGTGCCAGCAGTGAAAGGCGATCAGTCCCCTCTGGGGCCAACGTCCTGACTTTC. Encoded protein: CASSERRSVPSGANVLTF.

The CDR3 nucleotides are TGTGCCAGCAGTGACCGGGGCAAAAATCAGCCCCAGCATTTT. Translating gives CASSDRGKNQPQHF. The gene calls are TRBV6-1 and TRBJ1-5; D might be TRBD1 (5 bases). The V gene lost 3 bases and the J gene lost 4 bases, with 10 bases spanning the gap. Germline V CDR1 and CDR2: MNHNS, SASEGT. The CDR3 contains 14 residues.

This clone appeared a few times. The chain recombines TRBV29-1 with TRBJ2-1, with D possibly called TRBD1 or TRBD2 (5 bases each). This CDR3 is 14 amino acids long. Germline V gene data show CDR1 as SQVTM and CDR2 as ANQGSEA. Between the trimmed V and J ends, which lost 5 bases and 4 bases, there was a span of 15 bases. The CDR3 spells CSVTGLLGYNEQFF. CDR3 DNA sequence: TGCAGCGTTACGGGGCTTCTCGGGTACAATGAGCAGTTCTTC.

The rearrangement uses TRBV28 and TRBJ2-7; 7 bases agree with TRBD1. Germline V gene data show CDR1 as MDHEN and CDR2 as SYDVKM. Trimming removed 5 bases from V and 6 bases from J; junction bases left unmatched: 19. CDR3 length: 17 amino acids. CDR3 DNA: TGTGCCAGCAGTCCAATTCGCCCGGGGACAGATCGCGGCGAGCAGTACTTC. It codes for CASSPIRPGTDRGEQYF.

This clone was seen a handful of times. This sequence joins TRBV7-9 and TRBJ1-4, with D possibly matching TRBD1 (5 bases). The CDR3 loop spans 16 amino acids. Between the trimmed V and J ends, which lost 7 bases and 3 bases, there was a span of 18 bases. Germline lookup yields CDR1 SEHNR and CDR2 FQNEAQ (reference sequence). In nucleotides, the CDR3 is TGTGCCAGCACCTTTACTACAGGAAATCCTAATGAAAAACTGTTTTTT. Protein: CASTFTTGNPNEKLFF.

The V and J genes are TRBV29-1 and TRBJ2-1; D might be TRBD2 (6 bases). The CDR3 totals 15 residues. V gave up 8 bases and J gave up 0 bases, with 17 bases separating them. In germline, CDR1 is SQVTM, CDR2 ANQGSEA. CDR3 residues: CSTRREAGSYNEQFF. CDR3 coding DNA: TGCAGCACGCGGAGGGAGGCCGGCTCCTACAATGAGCAGTTCTTC.

This clone was seen only a few times. The V call is TRBV29-1, the J call TRBJ2-3; the match to TRBD2 covers 9 bases. CDR1 is SQVTM and CDR2 is ANQGSEA in the germline V gene. The CDR3 extends over 15 amino acids. Trimming cost V 4 bases and J 2 bases; bases outside gene matches: 7. The CDR3 DNA reads as TGCAGCGTTGTGCAGCGGGAGGTTTACACAGATACGCAGTATTTT. Its protein product is CSVVQREVYTDTQYF.

For this clone: A far larger clone lies a single base away; this is likely a read error. This specimen includes other DNA sequences encoding the same CDR3. CDR3 DNA sequence: TGTGCCAGCAGCTTGGCAGATACGCAGTATTTT. This gives the protein CASSLADTQYF. This chain uses TRBV7-9 with TRBJ2-3; no reliable D call. Germline V gene lookup returns CDR1 SEHNR and CDR2 FQNEAQ (reference sequence). Trimming removed 3 bases at V and 4 bases at J, with 2 bases between. The CDR3 sequence is 11 residues long.

The V call is TRBV27, the J call TRBJ1-2; a possible D gene is TRBD1 (6 bases). The CDR3 has 15 amino acids. Germline CDR1 reads MNHEY; CDR2 reads SMNVEV (reference sequence). V gave up 5 bases and J gave up 0 bases, with 13 bases separating them. The CDR3 sequence is CASSPRQDTNYGYTF. CDR3 DNA: TGTGCCAGCAGTCCAAGACAGGATACTAACTATGGCTACACCTTC.

The table lists this clone with a few counts. The chain carries TRBV5-4 and TRBJ2-2; 7 bases match TRBD1. Germline CDR1 SGHNT, CDR2 YYREEE (reference sequence). V was clipped by 3 bases and J by 3 bases; unmatched bases: 11. The CDR3 is 17 residues long. CDR3 in DNA: TGTGCCAGCAGCTCATCCTTACAGGGGTGGGACACCGGGGAGCTGTTTTTT. Translating it yields CASSSSLQGWDTGELFF.

This clone has a handful of counts. The chain carries TRBV4-1 and TRBJ1-4; D is possibly TRBD1 (6 bases). The CDR3 totals 14 residues. CDR1 is MGHRA, CDR2 YSYEKL, per germline. Trimming removed 7 bases at V and 6 bases at J, with 15 bases between. The CDR3 reads CASTLRDNYEKLFF. For the CDR3, the DNA is TGCGCCAGCACCCTGCGGGACAACTATGAAAAACTGTTTTTT.

The chain uses TRBV6-1 and TRBJ2-5; 7 nucleotides line up with TRBD2. J lost 3 bases, V lost 1 base, and 8 bases had no gene match. The CDR3 consists of 16 residues. CDR1 MNHNS and CDR2 SASEGT come from the germline V gene. The CDR3, as DNA: TGTGCCAGCAGTGAAGGGTCCTCTAGCGGTAAAGAGACCCAGTACTTC. Amino acid sequence: CASSEGSSSGKETQYF.

The V and J genes are TRBV5-6 and TRBJ2-3; 8 bases map to TRBD1. The CDR3 sequence is 19 residues long. The V segment lost 0 bases and the J segment 1 base; nucleotides outside the gene matches: 13. Per the germline V gene, CDR1 is SGHDT and CDR2 is YYEEEE. The CDR3 loop is CASSLAGRGRTGRTDTQYF. DNA for the CDR3: TGTGCCAGCAGCTTGGCCGGCAGGGGGCGCACGGGCCGCACAGATACGCAGTATTTT.

This clone was counted a few times. The chain uses TRBV18 and TRBJ2-1; TRBD2 might be the D (6 bases). Germline-derived CDR1 and CDR2 are KGHSH and LQKENI. The CDR3 consists of 12 residues. Trimming took 1 base from V and 8 from J, leaving 6 bases between them. For the CDR3, the DNA is TGTGCCAGCTCACCACGGGGGGATGAGCAGTTCTTC. This gives the protein CASSPRGDEQFF.

The CDR3 sequence: CASSLVAGGANVLTF. The CDR3 DNA sequence: TGCGCCAGCAGCTTGGTTGCCGGTGGGGCCAACGTCCTGACTTTC. J is TRBJ2-6 and V is TRBV5-1; D gene ambiguous. Trimming pared 0 bases from V and 3 bases from J, leaving 7 bases between. CDR3 length: 15 residues. Per germline, CDR1 SGHRS and CDR2 YFSETQ.

This clone was recorded once. The rearrangement joins TRBV6-1 to TRBJ1-1, with D hard to call. With 7 bases removed from V and 5 bases from J, the gap between germline ends came to 11 bases. CDR1 MNHNS and CDR2 SASEGT come from the germline V gene. There are 12 residues in the CDR3. CDR3 in DNA: TGTGCCAGCACCCGTCTGGGGACTGAAGCTTTCTTT. It encodes CASTRLGTEAFF.